This TCR beta chain comes out of a study of T-cell memory formation after mild COVID-19. About the study: Largely, TCR clusters stayed within a single donor.

This clonotype was seen a few times. No antigen is known for it. TCR alpha and TCR beta cDNA libraries carrying sample barcodes and UMIs were produced by 5'RACE using constant-segment primers. TCRdb redid the calling of the 5' RACE reads with MiXCR, one entry per CDR3 protein. The sample contains around 200,000 distinct CDR3 sequences, around a fifth of which appear only once. Study conclusions and caveats: Pre-infection memory contained some responding clones, which suggested that cross-reactive memory had joined.

The CDR3 covers 16 residues. V lost 0 bases to trimming and J lost 7 bases; unmatched junction nucleotides: 6. Looked up from germline, CDR1 is LNHNV and CDR2 is YYDKDF (reference sequence). The source is an adult woman who had mild COVID-19 (a few samples of this study predate the infection). Cell type and time point are not known. V usage is TRBV15 and J usage is TRBJ1-4, with TRBD1 matching 9 bases. Sequenced sample: PBMCs or a T cell subset sorted from them (not recorded which). CDR3 amino acids: CATSRDIGTGSEKLFF. The CDR3 coding sequence is TGTGCCACCAGCAGAGATATCGGGACAGGGAGTGAAAAACTGTTTTTT.